These T cell receptor beta chains were read from a single sample in a study of blood T cell repertoires in COVID-19. Produced via immunoSEQ multiplex PCR; TCRdb's table is partial and in-frame only. Among roughly 350,000 clones listed, 88% were seen once. Sequencing input: peripheral blood. The receptors shown here come from a woman in her 70s with COVID-19, enrolled during active disease. Both conserved end residues are part of each CDR3. The order of the fields is V gene, D gene, clone size, J gene, CDR3 DNA, CDR3 protein. D genes are given only for firm matches. Part of the rows lack a size; the others show once, few, many or a class for expanded clones.

TRBV5-6	-	-	TRBJ1-2	TGTGCCAGCATCCAGGGCCGGCGAAACTATGGCTACACCTTC	CASIQGRRNYGYTF
TRBV7-2	TRBD1	-	TRBJ2-2	TGTGCCAGCACCCAAGACAGGGGGCGAGGGGAGCTGTTTTTT	CASTQDRGRGELFF
TRBV5-1	-	-	TRBJ1-1	TGCGCCAGCAGCTTGAGGGGACAGAACACTGAAGCTTTCTTT	CASSLRGQNTEAFF
TRBV7-3	-	-	TRBJ2-1	TGTGCCAGCAGCTTAAGCCTAGCAGCTTACAATGAGCAGTTCTTC	CASSLSLAAYNEQFF
TRBV2	-	-	TRBJ1-6	TGTGCCAGCAGTGTAACCCCAACGGACATCGGAACTAATTCACCCCTCCACTTT	CASSVTPTDIGTNSPLHF
TRBV7-9	-	once	TRBJ1-2	TGTGCCAGCAGCGAGTTCAGAGGGAACGGCTACACCTTC	CASSEFRGNGYTF
TRBV21-1	-	-	TRBJ2-5	TGTGCCAGCAGCAAAGCGGGGAGCAAGGGGACCCAGTACTTC	CASSKAGSKGTQYF
TRBV30	-	-	TRBJ1-1	TGTGCCTGGAGTGTTGGGACAGAAGCTTTCTTT	CAWSVGTEAFF
TRBV18	-	once	TRBJ2-2	TGTGCCAGCTCATCTGCTGTCCACCCCAGGGTATCCGGGGAGCTGTTTTTT	CASSSAVHPRVSGELFF
TRBV18	TRBD1	-	TRBJ1-2	TGTGCCAGCTCCCCAGACAGGGGGCTAAGCGGCTACACCTTC	CASSPDRGLSGYTF
TRBV12-3/TRBV12-4	-	-	TRBJ1-1	TGTGCCAGCCGCTCGACAGCTTACACTGAAGCTTTCTTT	CASRSTAYTEAFF
TRBV7-2	-	-	TRBJ2-3	TGTGCCAGCAGCTTAGTAGGGGGAGACACAGATACGCAGTATTTT	CASSLVGGDTDTQYF
TRBV3-1/TRBV3-2	TRBD2	-	TRBJ2-7	TGTGCCAGCAGTCCGGCGGGGGGCTCAACCTACGAGCAGTACTTC	CASSPAGGSTYEQYF
TRBV21-1	-	-	TRBJ2-3	TGTGCCAGCAGCAAAGAAATCGGGGGGCCAACAGATACGCAGTATTTT	CASSKEIGGPTDTQYF
TRBV30	TRBD1	few	TRBJ1-6	TGTGCCGGGCAGGGGGCGAGGAATTCACCCCTCCACTTT	CAGQGARNSPLHF
TRBV5-1	-	-	TRBJ1-1	TGCGCCAGTAAACCCACAGAAACCCTCACTGAAGCTTTCTTT	CASKPTETLTEAFF
TRBV29-1	-	-	TRBJ2-6	TGCAGCGTTGCGGGTTATGGGGCCAACGTCCTGACTTTC	CSVAGYGANVLTF
TRBV5-1	-	-	TRBJ2-1	TGCGCCAGCAGCTTGGCCCCAGACAATGAGCAGTTCTTC	CASSLAPDNEQFF
TRBV28	-	-	TRBJ2-4	TGTGCCAGCAGTTTATATGGCAGGGAAAACATTCAGTACTTC	CASSLYGRENIQYF
TRBV15	-	-	TRBJ1-3	TGTGCCACCCGGGGGTCAGACTCTGGAAACACCATATATTTT	CATRGSDSGNTIYF
TRBV2	TRBD2	-	TRBJ2-7	TGTGCCAGCAGTGAAGTCCGAGCGGGGGCGCGGGAGCAGTACTTC	CASSEVRAGAREQYF
TRBV7-9	-	-	TRBJ2-7	TGTGCCAGCAGCAAGACAGACGCCTACGAGCAGTACTTC	CASSKTDAYEQYF
TRBV4-3	-	-	TRBJ1-5	TGCGCCAGCAGCCAAGATAAGGCAGGGGGCAATCAGCCCCAGCATTTT	CASSQDKAGGNQPQHF
TRBV5-1	-	-	TRBJ2-2	TGCGCCAGCAGCTTGTCCTCGGGGGCCGGGGAGCTGTTTTTT	CASSLSSGAGELFF